These 13 T cell receptor beta chains were all obtained from the same sample, sequenced in a study of blood T cell repertoires in COVID-19. Assay: immunoSEQ multiplex PCR; the TCRdb copy retains only in-frame clones and omits some. This sample has roughly 220,000 clones, with about 80% found just once. Sequenced: PBMCs or T cells enriched from blood (not recorded which). Source of these receptors: a middle-aged man who had recovered from COVID-19.

The chain couples TRBV6-1 to TRBJ1-2, with a weak D call TRBD1 (5 bases). V was pared by 3 bases and J by 8 bases, with 10 bases between. Germline assignment: CDR1 MNHNS and CDR2 SASEGT. The CDR3 contains 12 residues. In DNA form, the CDR3 reads TGTGCCAGCAGTGACAGGGTGTACGGCTACACCTTC. Protein: CASSDRVYGYTF.

V gene TRBV6-6 combines with J gene TRBJ2-4; D might be TRBD1 (5 bases). Trimming removed 6 bases from V and 3 bases from J, with 12 bases in between. This CDR3 spans 14 amino acids. The V gene's germline CDR1 is MNHNY and CDR2 SVGAGI (reference sequence). In DNA, the CDR3 is TGTGCCAGCAGCGAGGACACAATCAAAAACATTCAGTACTTC. Translating gives CASSEDTIKNIQYF.

The chain combines TRBV5-4 with TRBJ2-7; 7 bases fit TRBD2. The CDR3 runs 13 residues. Per germline, CDR1 SGHNT and CDR2 YYREEE (reference sequence). Trimming cost V 9 bases and J 0 bases; bases outside gene matches: 6. The chain's CDR3 is CATTGTNSYEQYF. In nucleotides, the CDR3 is TGTGCCACAACCGGGACTAACTCCTACGAGCAGTACTTC. Supplemented by reference TRBV5-4 and TRBJ2-7, the full variable domain reads ETGVTQSPTHLIKTRGQQVTLRCSSQSGHNTVSWYQQALGQGPQFIFQYYREEENGRGNFPPRFSGLQFPNYSSELNVNALELDDSALYLCATTGTNSYEQYFGPGTRLTVT.

This chain uses TRBV27 with TRBJ1-5, with TRBD1 identical over 9 bases. This CDR3 is 13 amino acids long. V dropped 6 bases and J dropped 10; count of bases not matched to a gene: 7. CDR1 MNHEY and CDR2 SMNVEV come from the germline V gene (reference sequence). The CDR3 here is CASSWDRERPQHF. CDR3 DNA sequence: TGTGCCAGCAGCTGGGACAGGGAGAGACCCCAGCATTTT.

The chain carries TRBV28 and TRBJ1-5, with D possibly matching TRBD1 (6 bases). CDR1 and CDR2 from the germline V gene are MDHEN and SYDVKM. The CDR3 has 15 amino acids. Trimming removed 3 bases from V and 3 bases from J, with 12 bases in between. The CDR3 is CASSFPGHPNQPQHF. For the CDR3, the DNA is TGTGCCAGCAGTTTCCCGGGACACCCCAATCAGCCCCAGCATTTT.

The chain joins TRBV18 to TRBJ1-5; maybe TRBD1 (6 bases). CDR1 is KGHSH and CDR2 is LQKENI in the germline V gene. This CDR3 contains 15 residues. V was cut by 5 bases and J by 1 base, with 12 bases left in between. For the CDR3, the DNA is TGTGCCAGCTCAGAACAGGGCGCGAGCAATCAGCCCCAGCATTTT. The encoded protein is CASSEQGASNQPQHF. The full variable domain, rest sourced from reference TRBV18 and TRBJ1-5, is NAGVMQNPRHLVRRRGQEARLRCSPMKGHSHVYWYRQLPEEGLKFMVYLQKENIIDESGMPKERFSAEFPKEGPSILRIQQVVRGDSAAYFCASSEQGASNQPQHFGDGTRLSIL.

CDR3 in amino acids: CASSELRDRGREKLFF. The CDR3 nucleotides are TGCGCCAGCAGTGAGCTCCGGGACAGGGGCCGTGAAAAACTGTTTTTT. This chain uses TRBV10-1 with TRBJ1-4, with 10 bases lining up with TRBD1. J lost 7 bases, V lost 2 bases, and 7 bases had no gene match. The CDR3 has 16 residues. Looked up from germline, CDR1 is WNHNN and CDR2 is SYGVQD (reference sequence).

The J gene is TRBJ2-1, the V gene TRBV7-3; 11 bases fit TRBD2. V lost 5 bases to trimming and J lost 2 bases; unmatched junction nucleotides: 5. The CDR3 covers 16 residues. CDR1 and CDR2 from the germline V gene are SGHTA and FQGTGA. The CDR3 DNA reads TGTGCCAGCAGCCCTTCTAGCGGGGGGACCTACAATGAGCAGTTCTTC. Translation: CASSPSSGGTYNEQFF.

The CDR3 is CASSSGYNQPQHF. For the CDR3, the DNA is TGTGCCAGCAGCTCGGGATACAATCAGCCCCAGCATTTT. The rearrangement links TRBV28 to TRBJ1-5; no firm D call. The CDR3 sequence is 13 residues long. Per germline, CDR1 MDHEN and CDR2 SYDVKM. Trimming took 6 bases from V and 3 from J, leaving 9 bases between them.

This sequence joins TRBV5-6 and TRBJ2-7, with D uncertain. The V end lost 3 bases, the J end lost 1 base, and 5 bases lay between the germline ends. The CDR3 runs to 12 residues. Germline V gene sequence: CDR1 SGHDT, CDR2 YYEEEE. The CDR3 DNA follows: TGTGCCAGCAGCTCCCCATCCTACGAGCAGTACTTC. Protein product: CASSSPSYEQYF.

This rearrangement joins TRBV2 to TRBJ1-2, with 7 nucleotides matching TRBD1. Germline loops: CDR1 SNHLY, CDR2 FYNNEI. Unmatched junction bases numbered 3, after V lost 3 bases and J lost 2 bases. This CDR3 region has 14 residues. The CDR3 bases are TGTGCCAGCAGTGAGCGACAGGGCAACTATGGCTACACCTTC. As protein: CASSERQGNYGYTF.

This rearrangement joins TRBV2 to TRBJ1-4; D is unresolved. The CDR3 is 14 amino acids. Trimming removed 6 bases from V and 0 bases from J, with 8 bases in between. The germline gives CDR1 SNHLY, CDR2 FYNNEI. The CDR3 sequence: CASSGMATNEKLFF. Here the CDR3 DNA reads TGTGCCAGCAGCGGGATGGCAACTAATGAAAAACTGTTTTTT.

The J gene is TRBJ1-1, the V gene TRBV2, with 8 bases fitting TRBD1. The germline gives CDR1 SNHLY, CDR2 FYNNEI. The V segment lost 5 bases and the J segment 5 bases; nucleotides outside the gene matches: 4. The CDR3 contains 13 residues. CDR3 loop: CASSRTGRTEAFF. CDR3 coding DNA: TGTGCCAGCAGTAGGACAGGGCGGACTGAAGCTTTCTTT.